Given below is one TCR beta chain in context. Its antigen is currently unknown. This sample is drawn from a study of Graves' ophthalmopathy and Graves' hyperthyroidism. Amplified TCR beta CDR3 regions were obtained using RNA transcripts as template. Amplification began with first-round RT-PCR using HTBI primers, then second-round multiplex PCR was performed. TCRdb analysed the multiplex PCR reads with MiXCR anew, one entry per CDR3 protein. The repertoire holds around 1.1 million distinct CDR3 sequences, with around a third as singletons. The CDR3 sequence is 16 residues long. The germline V and J ends were trimmed by 5 bases and 6 bases, with 23 bases remaining between them. Germline CDR1 is SGHAT and CDR2 is FQNNGV. Hyperthyroidism in these 18- to 65-year-old patients was newly diagnosed, lasting under 2 months. Study-level points and caveats: Ophthalmopathy was separated from stable hyperthyroidism by a 13-signature model with 87.88% sensitivity and over 75% specificity. Sensitivity reached 70.59% and specificity roughly 72% when the model predicted ophthalmopathy progression. Blood repertoires reportedly contained most expanded thyroid clonotypes above 0.001 frequency.

This receptor was identified in an adult man with Graves' hyperthyroidism. J is TRBJ2-7 and V is TRBV11-2, with D possibly being TRBD1 or TRBD2 (7 bases each). The sequenced sample consisted of peripheral blood or thyroid tissue (not recorded which). The CDR3 DNA reads TGTGCCAGCAGCAGGCCCCCCTACAGGGGAGGGATCGAGCAGTACTTC. It encodes CASSRPPYRGGIEQYF.